The clone carrying this T cell receptor (beta chain) was counted a few times. Its antigen remains unidentified. This sample is part of a study of identical twins. Broader study findings: Models predicted too little out-of-frame TCR alpha sharing in monozygotic twins.

cDNA molecules carried unique molecular identifiers, and template switching added a universal primer site. In TCRdb, the 5' RACE reads were re-called with MiXCR into one record per CDR3 protein. The sample contains some 1,700,000 distinct CDR3 sequences, less than 40% of which appear only once. The CDR3 runs to 12 residues. V lost 3 bases and J 11 bases, leaving 13 bases between the germline ends. CDR1 MGHDK and CDR2 SYGVNS come from the germline V gene. The rearrangement joins TRBV25-1 to TRBJ1-1; D might be TRBD1 (6 bases). The receptor's source is a newborn girl in good health. The sequencing input was cord blood. The CDR3 spells CASSDLGTKAFF. The CDR3 region has the DNA TGTGCCAGCAGTGACCTGGGGACAAAGGCTTTCTTT. The entire variable domain, with the rest obtained from reference TRBV25-1 and TRBJ1-1, is as follows: EADIYQTPRYLVIGTGKKITLECSQTMGHDKMYWYQQDPGMELHLIHYSYGVNSTEKGDLSSESTVSRIRTEHFPLTLESARPSHTSQYLCASSDLGTKAFFGQGTRLTVV.